This T cell receptor (beta chain) was recorded in a study of OX40 agonist ivuxolimab in advanced cancers. Study information: Patients were treated with intravenous ivuxolimab, dosed at 0.01 to 10 mg/kg and infused every 2 weeks. Partial response was recorded in three patients: one hepatocellular carcinoma and two cutaneous melanoma cases.

The study, taken as a whole, reports: Among the nonresponders, some also had low normalized T-cell clonal expansion.

There are 16 residues in the CDR3. Trimming left V 2 bases short and J 8 bases short, with 19 bases between. Germline lookup yields CDR1 MNHEY and CDR2 SMNVEV (reference sequence). This table comes from immunoSEQ multiplex PCR, and its TCRdb copy is limited to in-frame clones, with some not included. The profile covers approximately 110,000 clones, with around 92% appearing a single time and roughly 0.8% taken by the ten largest. Details on this clone: Its cognate antigen is unknown.

The sample in question was CD4+ or CD8+ T cells sorted from blood, obtained in a trial of the OX40 agonist ivuxolimab. This TCR came from an adult with an advanced solid tumor such as melanoma, head and neck, liver or kidney cancer. This chain uses TRBV27 with TRBJ2-4; D possibly matches TRBD1 or TRBD2 (7 bases each). The DNA for the CDR3 is TGTGCCAGCAGTTTAGGCAGGGGGTGGGGGGGAGACATTCAGTACTTC. This sequence encodes CASSLGRGWGGDIQYF.